This T cell receptor (beta chain) originates from a study of shared clonotypes between healthy human individuals. Overall study results and limits: The study generally estimated greater richness for naive than memory subsets. The authors expected sequencing depth to affect clonotype sharing among donors. Enrolling few donors narrowed the genetic and exposure-history diversity that was represented.

This clone was seen a handful of times. Antigen unknown. In the authors' workflow: From ImmunoSEQ came sequences covering only the junction and carrying no quality scores, so filtering differed. Clones were read by immunoSEQ multiplex PCR, and TCRdb kept only the in-frame ones, dropping some. That table is the source of V, J and clone size, and D and trimming were worked out from the DNA. The table has about 1 million clones, approximately 68% seen once; the top ten hold about 1.5%. This clonotype was obtained from a man aged 18 to 30 in good health. The sample consisted of memory CD4+ T cells sorted from blood. Subset meaning: CD45RA-negative fraction.

This CDR3 is CASSRGPAAFF. In DNA, the CDR3 is TGTGCCAGCAGCCGCGGACCCGCCGCTTTCTTT. The V call is TRBV5-6, the J call TRBJ1-1; D is uncertain. The CDR3 runs 11 residues. Looked up from germline, CDR1 is SGHDT and CDR2 is YYEEEE. V was cut by 4 bases and J by 11 bases, with 12 bases left in between.